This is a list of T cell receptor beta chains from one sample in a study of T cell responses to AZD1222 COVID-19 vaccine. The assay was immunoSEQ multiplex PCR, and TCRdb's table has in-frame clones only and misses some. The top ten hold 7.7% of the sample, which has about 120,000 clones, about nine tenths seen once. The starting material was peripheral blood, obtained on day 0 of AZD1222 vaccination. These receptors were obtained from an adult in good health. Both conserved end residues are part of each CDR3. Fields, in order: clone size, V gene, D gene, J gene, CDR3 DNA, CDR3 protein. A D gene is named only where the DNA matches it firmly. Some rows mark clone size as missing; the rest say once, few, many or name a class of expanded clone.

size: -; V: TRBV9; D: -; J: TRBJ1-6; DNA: TGTGCCAGCAGTTCGACAGGCTCCTATAATTCACCCCTCCACTTT; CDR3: CASSSTGSYNSPLHF
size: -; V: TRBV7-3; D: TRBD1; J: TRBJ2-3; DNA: TGTGCCAGCAGCTTACGAGACAGGGGCACAGATACGCAGTATTTT; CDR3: CASSLRDRGTDTQYF
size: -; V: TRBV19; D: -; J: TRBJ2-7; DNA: TGTGCCAGTAGTATAGGCCCCAATCTGGGGCAGTACTTC; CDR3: CASSIGPNLGQYF
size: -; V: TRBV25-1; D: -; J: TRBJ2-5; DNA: TGTGCCAGCAGTGAAGTGTCTACTGGGTTGGAGACCCAGTACTTC; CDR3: CASSEVSTGLETQYF
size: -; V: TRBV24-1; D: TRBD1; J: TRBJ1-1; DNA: TGTGCCACCTCCGGGACAGGTGGGCCCCGGGACACTGAAGCTTTCTTT; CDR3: CATSGTGGPRDTEAFF
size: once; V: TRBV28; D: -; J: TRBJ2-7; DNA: TGTGCCAGCAGTCCTATGGCCCCCCTGAGGAGACGGTACGAGCAGTACTTC; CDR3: CASSPMAPLRRRYEQYF
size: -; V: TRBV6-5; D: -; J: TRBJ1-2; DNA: TGTGCCAGCGGACGGTCCGGCGGGGGCTACACCTTC; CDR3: CASGRSGGGYTF
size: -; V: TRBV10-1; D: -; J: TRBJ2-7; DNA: TGCGCCAGCAGTGAGTCGGGCCGCGAGTCCTACGAGCAGTACTTC; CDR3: CASSESGRESYEQYF
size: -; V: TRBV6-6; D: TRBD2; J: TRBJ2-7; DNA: TGTGCCAGCAGTTACGTGGCCACCGGGACTAACTACGAGCAGTACTTC; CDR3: CASSYVATGTNYEQYF
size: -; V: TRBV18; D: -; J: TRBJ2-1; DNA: TGTGCCAGCTCACTCTACACGGGGGCGGATGAGCAGTTCTTC; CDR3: CASSLYTGADEQFF
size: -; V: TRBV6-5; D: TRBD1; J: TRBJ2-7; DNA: TGTGCCAGCAGTTACCTGGGGACAGCCTCCTACGAGCAGTACTTC; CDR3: CASSYLGTASYEQYF
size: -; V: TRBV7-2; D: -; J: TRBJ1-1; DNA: TGTGCCAGCAGTCCCTGGGGGGGGTCTGAAGCTTTCTTT; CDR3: CASSPWGGSEAFF
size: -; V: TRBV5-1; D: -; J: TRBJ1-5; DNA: TGCGCCAGCAGCTACGAGGGTAATCAGCCCCAGCATTTT; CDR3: CASSYEGNQPQHF
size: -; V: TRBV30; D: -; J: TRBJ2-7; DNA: TGTGCCTGGAGAGAGGGGTCCAGTGACGAGCAGTACTTC; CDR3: CAWREGSSDEQYF
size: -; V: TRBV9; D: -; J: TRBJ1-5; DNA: TGTGCCAGCAGCGTAGCTACCCGGGGGAATAGCAATCAGCCCCAGCATTTT; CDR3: CASSVATRGNSNQPQHF
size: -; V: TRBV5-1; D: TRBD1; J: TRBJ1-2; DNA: TGCGCCAGCAGCACCTCAACGCAGGGGGCAAGTGGCTACACCTTC; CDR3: CASSTSTQGASGYTF
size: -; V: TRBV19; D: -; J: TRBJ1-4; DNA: TGTGCCAGTACCCCGAGTGGGGCAACTAATGAAAAACTGTTTTTT; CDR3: CASTPSGATNEKLFF
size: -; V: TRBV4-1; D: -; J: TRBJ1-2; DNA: TGCGCCAGCAGCCAAGACCTTTATACAGGGCTAGAGGGCTACACCTTC; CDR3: CASSQDLYTGLEGYTF
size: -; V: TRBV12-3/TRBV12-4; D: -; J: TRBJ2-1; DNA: TGTGCCAGCAGTTTTGCGGACAATGAGCAGTTCTTC; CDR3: CASSFADNEQFF
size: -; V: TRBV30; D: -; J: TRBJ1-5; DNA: TGTGCCTGGAAGGGGGGCCAGAATCAGCCCCAGCATTTT; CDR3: CAWKGGQNQPQHF
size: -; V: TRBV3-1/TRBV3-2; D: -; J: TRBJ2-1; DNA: TGTGCCAGCAGCTACTCATACGGGAAACCCTACAATGAGCAGTTCTTC; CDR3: CASSYSYGKPYNEQFF
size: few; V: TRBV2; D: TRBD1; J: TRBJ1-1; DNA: TGTGCCAGCAGTGAGCAGGGGGGTTATGACACTGAAGCTTTCTTT; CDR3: CASSEQGGYDTEAFF
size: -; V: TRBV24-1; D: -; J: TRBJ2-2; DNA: TGTGCCACCAGTGATTTGTTTGGGGGGCAAACCGGGGAGCTGTTTTTT; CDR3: CATSDLFGGQTGELFF
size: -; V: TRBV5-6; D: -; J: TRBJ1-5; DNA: TGTGCCAGCAGCTTGGCCAGGGGTTCGAGCAATCAGCCCCAGCATTTT; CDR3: CASSLARGSSNQPQHF
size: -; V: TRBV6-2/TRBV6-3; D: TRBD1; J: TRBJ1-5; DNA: TGTGCCAGCACCCCACACGGGACAGGGTTACAGCCCCAGCATTTT; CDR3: CASTPHGTGLQPQHF
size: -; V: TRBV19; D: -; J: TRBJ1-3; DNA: TGTGCCAGTAGAAGCGATTCCGTAACCACCATATATTTT; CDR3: CASRSDSVTTIYF
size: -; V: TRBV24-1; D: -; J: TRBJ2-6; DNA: TGTGCCACCAGTGATTCGGGGGTCGGGGTCTCTGGGGCCAACGTCCTGACTTTC; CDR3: CATSDSGVGVSGANVLTF
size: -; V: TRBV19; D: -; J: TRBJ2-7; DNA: TGTGCCAGTAGTATCTCGGGACACCGACCTTGCGAGCAGTACTTC; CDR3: CASSISGHRPCEQYF
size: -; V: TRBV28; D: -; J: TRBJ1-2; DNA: TGTGCCAGCAGGACACAGGGTGGCTACACCTTC; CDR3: CASRTQGGYTF
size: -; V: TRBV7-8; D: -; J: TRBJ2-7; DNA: TGTGCCAGCAGCTTGGAGATCTCCTACGAGCAGTACTTC; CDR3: CASSLEISYEQYF
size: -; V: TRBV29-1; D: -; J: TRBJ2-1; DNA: TGCAGCGTTGACAATGAGCAGTTCTTC; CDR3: CSVDNEQFF
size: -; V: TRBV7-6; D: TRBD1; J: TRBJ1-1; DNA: TGTGCCAGCAGCCCCCCAGGGGGTTTGAACACTGAAGCTTTCTTT; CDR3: CASSPPGGLNTEAFF
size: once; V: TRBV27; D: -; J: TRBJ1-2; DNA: TGTGCCAGCAGTTCCTGGGCCTCCCTGGGCTACACCTTC; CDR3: CASSSWASLGYTF
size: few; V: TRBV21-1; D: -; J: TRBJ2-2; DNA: TGTGCCAGCAGCAAAAGCCCGACTAGCGGGAGGATGGCCGGGGAGCTGTTTTTT; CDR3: CASSKSPTSGRMAGELFF
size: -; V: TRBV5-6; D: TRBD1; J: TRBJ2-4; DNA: TGTGCCAGCAGCGTACAGGGGGTCCAAAGGGACATTCAGTACTTC; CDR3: CASSVQGVQRDIQYF
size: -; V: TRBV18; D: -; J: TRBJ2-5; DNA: TGTGCCAGCTCACCCCAGCGGGAAGAGACCCAGTACTTC; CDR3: CASSPQREETQYF
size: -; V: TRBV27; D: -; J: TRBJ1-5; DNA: TGTGCCAGCAGTTATTCCGGGGCTCAGCCCCAGCATTTT; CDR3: CASSYSGAQPQHF
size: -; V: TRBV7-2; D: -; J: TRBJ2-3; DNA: TGTGCCAGCAGGGACGGGGACGGAAGCACAGATACGCAGTATTTT; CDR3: CASRDGDGSTDTQYF
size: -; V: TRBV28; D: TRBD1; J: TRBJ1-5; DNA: TGTGCCAGCAGTTTACCTGACAGGGGGCGGCCCCAGCATTTT; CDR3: CASSLPDRGRPQHF
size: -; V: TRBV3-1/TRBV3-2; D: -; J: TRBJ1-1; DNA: TGTGCCAGCAGCCAGGGTCCCGGCACTGAAGCTTTCTTT; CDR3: CASSQGPGTEAFF
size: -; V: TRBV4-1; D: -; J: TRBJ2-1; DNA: TGCGCCACCACCCTAGGCGGGAAGTCCCCCAATGAGCAGTTCTTC; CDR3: CATTLGGKSPNEQFF
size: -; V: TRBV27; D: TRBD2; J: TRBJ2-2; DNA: TGTGCCAGCAGTTTATCGAGCGGGACCAACAGGGGGGAGCTGTTTTTT; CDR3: CASSLSSGTNRGELFF
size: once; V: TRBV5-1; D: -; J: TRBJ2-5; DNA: TGCGCCAGCAGGTCCGGGGCGGGCCAAGAGACCCAGTACTTC; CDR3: CASRSGAGQETQYF
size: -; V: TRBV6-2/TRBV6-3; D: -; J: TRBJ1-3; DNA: TGTGCCAGCAGTTACTCGGGCGGCGGAAACACCATATATTTT; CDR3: CASSYSGGGNTIYF
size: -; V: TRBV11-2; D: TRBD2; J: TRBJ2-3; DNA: TGTGCCAGCAGCCCGGCGGCTAGCGGGGGAACAGATACGCAGTATTTT; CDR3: CASSPAASGGTDTQYF
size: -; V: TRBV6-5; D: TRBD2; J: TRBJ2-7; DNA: TGTGCCACCACCGGGACTAGCGGGTACGAGCAGTACTTC; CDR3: CATTGTSGYEQYF
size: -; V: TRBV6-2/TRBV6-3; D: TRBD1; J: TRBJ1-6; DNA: TGTGCCAGCAGCCAGGACAGGGGTAATTCACCCCTCCACTTT; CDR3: CASSQDRGNSPLHF
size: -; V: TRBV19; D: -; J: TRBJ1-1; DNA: TGTGCCAGTTCTCCGGGGGGGCGGGTGACCACTGAAGCTTTCTTT; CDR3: CASSPGGRVTTEAFF
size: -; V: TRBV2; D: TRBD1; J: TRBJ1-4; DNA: TGTGCCAGCAGTGGCCCCGGGACAGGGGGCTCTGGCGGAAAACTGTTTTTT; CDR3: CASSGPGTGGSGGKLFF
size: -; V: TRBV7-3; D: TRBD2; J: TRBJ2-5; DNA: TGTGCCAGCAGCTTTCGGGAGGGAGAGACCCAGTACTTC; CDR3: CASSFREGETQYF
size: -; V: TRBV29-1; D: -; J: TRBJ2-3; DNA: TGCAGCGTCGAACTCCGGACTAGCACAGATACGCAGTATTTT; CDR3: CSVELRTSTDTQYF